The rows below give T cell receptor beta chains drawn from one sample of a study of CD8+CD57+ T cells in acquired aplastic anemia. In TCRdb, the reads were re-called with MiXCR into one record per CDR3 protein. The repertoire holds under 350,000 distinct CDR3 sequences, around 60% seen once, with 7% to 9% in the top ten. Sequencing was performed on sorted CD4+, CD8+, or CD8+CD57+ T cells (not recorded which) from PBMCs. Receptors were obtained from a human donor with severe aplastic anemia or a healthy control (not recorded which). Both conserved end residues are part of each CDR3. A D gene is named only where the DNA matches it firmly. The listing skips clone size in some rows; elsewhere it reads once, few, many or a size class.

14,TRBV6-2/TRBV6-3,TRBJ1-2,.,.,TGTGCCAACAGTTACTCGCGACAGGCCTATGGCTACACCTTC,CANSYSRQAYGYTF
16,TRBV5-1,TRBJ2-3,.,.,TGCGCCAGCAGCCTCGTTCGCCCGGGGGTCACAGACACGCAGTATTTT,CASSLVRPGVTDTQYF
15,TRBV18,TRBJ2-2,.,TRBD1,TGTGCCAGCTCACCGGCAGGGGGGAACACCGGGGAGCTGTTTTTT,CASSPAGGNTGELFF
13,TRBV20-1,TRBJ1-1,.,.,TGCAGTGCTAGTTTGGGGGGCGAGTATGAAGCTTTCTTT,CSASLGGEYEAFF
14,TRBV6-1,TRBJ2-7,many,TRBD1,TGTGCCAGCAGTGAACCGGGACAGGGGTACGAGCAGTACTTC,CASSEPGQGYEQYF
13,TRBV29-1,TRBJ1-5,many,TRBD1,TGCAGCTTTAGTACAGGGGTTGATCAGCCCCAGCATTTT,CSFSTGVDQPQHF
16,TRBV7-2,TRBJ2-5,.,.,TGTGCCAGCAGCTTAAGCCTTCCGGGGGAAGGAGAGACCCAGTACTTC,CASSLSLPGEGETQYF
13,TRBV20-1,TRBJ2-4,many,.,TGCAGTGCTGACCGACGGGCCGAAAACATTCAGTACTTC,CSADRRAENIQYF
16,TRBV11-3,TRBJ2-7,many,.,TGTGCCAGCAGCTTAGGGGGGGACAGAAGCTCCTACGAGCAGTACTTC,CASSLGGDRSSYEQYF
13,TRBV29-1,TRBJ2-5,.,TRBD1,TGCAGCGTTGAGGCCGACAGGGAAGAGACCCAGTACTTC,CSVEADREETQYF
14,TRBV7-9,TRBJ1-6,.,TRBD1,TGTGCCAGCAGCCGGGACAGGGCTAATTCACCCCTCCACTTT,CASSRDRANSPLHF
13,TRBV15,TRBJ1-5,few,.,TGTGCCACCAGCGCCGAGATCGCTCAGCCCCAGCATTTT,CATSAEIAQPQHF
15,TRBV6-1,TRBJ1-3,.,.,TGTGCCAGCAGTTACCTACAGAATAGCGGAAACACCATATATTTT,CASSYLQNSGNTIYF
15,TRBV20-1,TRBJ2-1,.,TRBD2,TGCAGTGCTAATAGCGGGAGCACGTCCTACAATGAGCAGTTCTTC,CSANSGSTSYNEQFF
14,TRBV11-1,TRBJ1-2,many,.,TGTGCCAGCAGCGAGGCAGGGTCTGGGTATGGCTACACCTTC,CASSEAGSGYGYTF
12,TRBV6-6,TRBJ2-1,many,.,TGTGCCAGCAGTCCTCTGGGTAATGAGCAGTTCTTC,CASSPLGNEQFF
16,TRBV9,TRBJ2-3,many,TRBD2,TGTGCCAGCAGCGCTCGCCTGCGGGGGGACACAGATACGCAGTATTTT,CASSARLRGDTDTQYF
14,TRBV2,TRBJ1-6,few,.,TGTGCCAGCACGGCCGGACATTTTGATTCACCCCTCCACTTT,CASTAGHFDSPLHF
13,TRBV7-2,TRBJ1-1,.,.,TGTGCCAGCAGCTTGGATAGAGACGTTGGAGCTTTCTTT,CASSLDRDVGAFF
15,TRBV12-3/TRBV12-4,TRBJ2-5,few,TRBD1,TGTGCCAGCAGTTTAAGGACAGGGGGACGGGAGACCCAGTACTTC,CASSLRTGGRETQYF
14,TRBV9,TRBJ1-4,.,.,TGTGCCAGCAGTGCCCAAGCAACTAATGAAAAACTGTTTTTT,CASSAQATNEKLFF
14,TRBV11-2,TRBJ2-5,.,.,TGTGCCAGCAGCACCTTACAGGGAGCAGAGACCCAGTACTTC,CASSTLQGAETQYF
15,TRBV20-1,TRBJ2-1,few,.,TGCAGTGCTCCGTTACCGGGGATTTCCTACAATGAGCAGTTCTTC,CSAPLPGISYNEQFF
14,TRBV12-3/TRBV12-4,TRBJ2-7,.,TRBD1,TGTGCCAGCAGTTCGGGGCAGGGGGTGCAAGAGCAGTACTTC,CASSSGQGVQEQYF
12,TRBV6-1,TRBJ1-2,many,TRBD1,TGTGCCAGCGGTTGGACAGGGGACGGCTACACCTTC,CASGWTGDGYTF
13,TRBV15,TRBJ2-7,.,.,TGTGCCACCAGCAGTTACGCCATGGGGGAGCAGTACTTC,CATSSYAMGEQYF
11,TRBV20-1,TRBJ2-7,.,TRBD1,TGCAGTGGAGAACAGGGGTACGAGCAGTACTTC,CSGEQGYEQYF
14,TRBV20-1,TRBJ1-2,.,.,TGCAGTGCTAACTACAATGAGCAGTACTATGGCTACACCTTC,CSANYNEQYYGYTF
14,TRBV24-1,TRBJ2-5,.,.,TGTGCCACCAGTGATACCGGGACTGAGGAGACCCAGTACTTC,CATSDTGTEETQYF
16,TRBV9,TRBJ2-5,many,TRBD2,TGTGCCAGCAGCGTAGAGACGGGGGGGCCTTGGGAGACCCAGTACTTC,CASSVETGGPWETQYF
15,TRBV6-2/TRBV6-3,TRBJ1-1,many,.,TGTGCCAGCAGATCGTCCATGGGGAGGACCACTGAAGCTTTCTTT,CASRSSMGRTTEAFF
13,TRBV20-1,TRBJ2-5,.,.,TGCAGTGCGAGAGAAGGGTTTCAAGAGACCCAGTACTTC,CSAREGFQETQYF
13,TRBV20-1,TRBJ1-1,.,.,TGCAGTGCTGCTAGACAGGTGAACACTGAAGCTTTCTTT,CSAARQVNTEAFF
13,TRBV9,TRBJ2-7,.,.,TGTGCCAGCAGCGTAGAACAACCCTACGAGCAGTACTTC,CASSVEQPYEQYF
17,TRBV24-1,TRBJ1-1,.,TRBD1,TGTGCCACCAGTGGCCCAAATCGGGGACAGGGGAACACTGAAGCTTTCTTT,CATSGPNRGQGNTEAFF
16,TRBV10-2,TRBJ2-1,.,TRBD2,TGCGCCAGCAGTGGGGTACTAGCGGGGGCCTACAATGAGCAGTTCTTC,CASSGVLAGAYNEQFF
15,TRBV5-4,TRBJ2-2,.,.,TGTGCCAGCAGCTTGGTGGGATCGGTCACCGGGGAGCTGTTTTTT,CASSLVGSVTGELFF
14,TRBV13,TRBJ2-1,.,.,TGTGCCAGCAGCGCCCGGGCGGCCTACAATGAGCAGTTCTTC,CASSARAAYNEQFF
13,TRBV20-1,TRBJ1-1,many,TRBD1,TGCAGTGCTACAGGGGGCGCGAACACTGAAGCTTTCTTT,CSATGGANTEAFF
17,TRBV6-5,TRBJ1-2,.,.,TGTGCCAGCAGTTACAATCCTGGGCAGGGTAGGAGCTATGGCTACACCTTC,CASSYNPGQGRSYGYTF
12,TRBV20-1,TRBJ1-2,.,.,TGCAGTGCTAGTTATAGGGGATATGGCTACACCTTC,CSASYRGYGYTF